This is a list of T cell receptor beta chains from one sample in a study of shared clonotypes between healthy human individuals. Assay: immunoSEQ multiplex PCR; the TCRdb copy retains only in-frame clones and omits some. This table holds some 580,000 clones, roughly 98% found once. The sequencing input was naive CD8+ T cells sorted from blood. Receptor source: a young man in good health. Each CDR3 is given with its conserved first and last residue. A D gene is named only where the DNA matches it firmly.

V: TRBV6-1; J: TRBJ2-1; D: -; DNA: TGTGCCAGCAGTGAACTTAGCCCCTGGGAAACGCTGGGCAATGAGCAGTTCTTC; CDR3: CASSELSPWETLGNEQFF
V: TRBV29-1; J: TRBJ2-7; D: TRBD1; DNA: TGCAGCGTCCTTCAGGGGGACGCCTACGAGCAGTACTTC; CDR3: CSVLQGDAYEQYF
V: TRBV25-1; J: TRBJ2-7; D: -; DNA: TGTGCCAGCAGTGGAAACGAGCAGTACTTC; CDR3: CASSGNEQYF
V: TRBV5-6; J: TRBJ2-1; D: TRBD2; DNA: TGTGCCAGCTTGGGACTAGCGGGAGTATCCTACAATGAGCAGTTCTTC; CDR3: CASLGLAGVSYNEQFF
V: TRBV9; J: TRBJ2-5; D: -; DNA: TGTGCCAGCAGCCCGGGTTCTCTAGGGTACCAAGAGACCCAGTACTTC; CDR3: CASSPGSLGYQETQYF
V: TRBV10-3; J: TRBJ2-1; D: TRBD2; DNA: TGTGCCATCAGTGAGACTAGCGGGAGGGCCTTAGATGAGCAGTTCTTC; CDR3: CAISETSGRALDEQFF
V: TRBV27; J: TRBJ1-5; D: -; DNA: TGTGCCAGCAGTTTAAAGAGGGGCAATCAGCCCCAGCATTTT; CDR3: CASSLKRGNQPQHF
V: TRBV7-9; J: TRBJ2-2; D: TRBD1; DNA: TGTGCCAGCAGCCCTTATTGGTTGGGACAGGACAAAGGGACCGGGGAGCTGTTTTTT; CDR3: CASSPYWLGQDKGTGELFF
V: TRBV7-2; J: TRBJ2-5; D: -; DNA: TGTGCCAGCAGCTTATTCGGTTTACGGGACGATGCGACCCAGTACTTC; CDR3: CASSLFGLRDDATQYF
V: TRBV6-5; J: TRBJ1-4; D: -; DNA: TGTGCCAGCAGTAAGGGGGGGCCTAATGAAAAACTGTTTTTT; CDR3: CASSKGGPNEKLFF
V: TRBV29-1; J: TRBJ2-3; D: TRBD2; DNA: TGCAGCGTTTGGACTAGCGGCACAGATACGCAGTATTTT; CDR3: CSVWTSGTDTQYF
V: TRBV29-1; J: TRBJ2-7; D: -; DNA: TGCAGCGTCAGGGATGGGACCTACGAGCAGTACTTC; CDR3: CSVRDGTYEQYF
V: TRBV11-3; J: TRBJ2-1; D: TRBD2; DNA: TGTGCCAGCAGCCCCAGGGGACTAGCGGGAGTGGGTGAGCAGTTCTTC; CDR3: CASSPRGLAGVGEQFF
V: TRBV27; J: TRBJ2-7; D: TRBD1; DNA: TGTGCCAGCAGTTCAGGGACAGCCCACTACGAGCAGTACTTC; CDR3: CASSSGTAHYEQYF
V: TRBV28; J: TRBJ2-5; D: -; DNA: TGTGCCAGCAGTTTTGAGGGTTTCGAGACCCAGTACTTC; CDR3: CASSFEGFETQYF
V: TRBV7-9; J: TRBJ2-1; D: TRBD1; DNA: TGTGCCAGCAGCCCACCAACAGGGGTGTCCTACAATGAGCAGTTCTTC; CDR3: CASSPPTGVSYNEQFF
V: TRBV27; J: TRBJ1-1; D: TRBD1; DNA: TGTGCCAGCAGAATCACAGGGGGCGTGACTGAAGCTTTCTTT; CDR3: CASRITGGVTEAFF
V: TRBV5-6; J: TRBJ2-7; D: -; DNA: TGTGCCAGCAGCTCGAGGGCGACGGAGCAGTACTTC; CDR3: CASSSRATEQYF
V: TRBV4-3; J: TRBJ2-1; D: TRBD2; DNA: TGCGCCAGCAGCCAAGAAGTAGTGGCTAGCGGGAGCCATGAGCAGTTCTTC; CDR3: CASSQEVVASGSHEQFF
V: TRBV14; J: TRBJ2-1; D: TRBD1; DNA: TGTGCCAGCAGCCAAAAAACAGGGGCGGGCTTTCAGTTCTTC; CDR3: CASSQKTGAGFQFF
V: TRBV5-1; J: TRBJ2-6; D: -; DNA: TGCGCCAGCAGCTTGGAGGGAGCTGGGGCCAACGTCCTGACTTTC; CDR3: CASSLEGAGANVLTF
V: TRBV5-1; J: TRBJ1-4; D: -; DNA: TGCGCCAGCAGCTTGGGACAGGACTATGAAAAACTGTTTTTT; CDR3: CASSLGQDYEKLFF
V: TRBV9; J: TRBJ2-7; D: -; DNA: TGTGCCAGCAGCGCGACAGGGGAGGGACTCTACGAGCAGTACTTC; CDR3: CASSATGEGLYEQYF